Listed below are T cell receptor beta chains from one sample, sequenced in a study of cytomegalovirus exposure and HLA in healthy donors. Here immunoSEQ multiplex PCR was the method, and the copy in TCRdb shows in-frame clones only, minus some. The table includes 100,000 to 150,000 clones, roughly 80% detected once. The sequencing sample was made of PBMCs. The origin of the receptors is a man in his forties in good health and CMV-seronegative. CDR3s include the opening cysteine and the closing phenylalanine or tryptophan. A D gene is named only where the DNA matches it firmly. Clone size is stated in some rows and not others, as once, few, many or a class when expanded.

abundance	j_gene	v_gene	d_gene	CDR3nt	CDR3aa
few	TRBJ2-3	TRBV4-1	TRBD2	TGCGCCAGCAGCCAAGAGGGGACTAGCGGGGGCCCCACAGATACGCAGTATTTT	CASSQEGTSGGPTDTQYF
NA	TRBJ1-3	TRBV11-2	NA	TGTGCCAGCAGCAAACAGGGCGCTGGAAACACCATATATTTT	CASSKQGAGNTIYF
NA	TRBJ2-7	TRBV7-9	TRBD2	TGTGCCAGCAGGCTGACTAGCGGAGACTCCTACGAGCAGTACTTC	CASRLTSGDSYEQYF
NA	TRBJ1-4	TRBV5-8	NA	TGTGCCAGCAGCTTTGCGGGTGGATTTAATGAAAAACTGTTTTTT	CASSFAGGFNEKLFF
few	TRBJ1-5	TRBV6-1	NA	TGTGCCAGCAGCGAAGTCCCGGCGGGCAATCAGCCCCAGCATTTT	CASSEVPAGNQPQHF
NA	TRBJ2-7	TRBV5-1	TRBD2	TGCGCCAGCAGCGGGACTAGCGGGAGCGACGAGCAGTACTTC	CASSGTSGSDEQYF
NA	TRBJ2-7	TRBV10-3	NA	TGTGCCATCACCCCAGCGAATTCGCAGGGAAAAGATCAGTACTTC	CAITPANSQGKDQYF
NA	TRBJ2-1	TRBV10-1	NA	TGCGCCAGCACCGAAAGGCGTTACGGAGCCCCCTACTACAATGAGCAGTTCTTC	CASTERRYGAPYYNEQFF
NA	TRBJ2-2	TRBV27	TRBD1	TGTGCCAGCAGTCCCCTCGGGACAGGGGCTCACACCGGGGAGCTGTTTTTT	CASSPLGTGAHTGELFF
NA	TRBJ2-7	TRBV9	NA	TGTGCCAGCAGTCCCAATTCAGGGTCTTGGTACGAGCAGTACTTC	CASSPNSGSWYEQYF
NA	TRBJ2-5	TRBV5-1	NA	TGCGCCAGCAGCTGGGGTAGGGGAAGAGAGACCCAGTACTTC	CASSWGRGRETQYF
NA	TRBJ1-1	TRBV7-9	NA	TGTGCCAGCAGCTTATCTGCCCAGTTTGAAGCTTTCTTT	CASSLSAQFEAFF
NA	TRBJ2-5	TRBV10-2	NA	TGCGCCAGCAGTCGTGGATTAGCCAGTGGGGGCGCCCAGTACTTC	CASSRGLASGGAQYF
few	TRBJ2-7	TRBV18	NA	TGTGCCAGCTCACCGGGGGCAAGGATGTACGAGCAGTACTTC	CASSPGARMYEQYF
NA	TRBJ1-2	TRBV10-3	NA	TGTGCCATCAGTGAAGACAGTTCCTATGGCTACACCTTC	CAISEDSSYGYTF
NA	TRBJ1-2	TRBV7-2	NA	TGTGCCAGCAGCCCAGGTCACGGCAACTATGGCTACACCTTC	CASSPGHGNYGYTF
NA	TRBJ2-1	TRBV5-1	NA	TGCGCCAGCAGCCGCCGGGACTTGTACAATGAGCAGTTCTTC	CASSRRDLYNEQFF
NA	TRBJ1-5	TRBV5-1	NA	TGCGCCAGCAGCTTGGGCACAAATCAGCCCCAGCATTTT	CASSLGTNQPQHF
NA	TRBJ1-2	TRBV30	TRBD1	TGTGCCTGGATCCCAGGACAGGGGGCGAGTGGCTACACCTTC	CAWIPGQGASGYTF
NA	TRBJ1-5	TRBV29-1	TRBD1	TGCAGCGTAACCGGACAGGACGGTCAGCCCCAGCATTTT	CSVTGQDGQPQHF
NA	TRBJ2-5	TRBV25-1	TRBD2	TGTGCCAGCAGTGACCCCAGCGGAGCGGGGGGCCGGGAGACCCAGTACTTC	CASSDPSGAGGRETQYF
few	TRBJ1-1	TRBV2	NA	TGTGCCAGCAGTGAGCGCAGGGGCGCCACTGAAGCTTTCTTT	CASSERRGATEAFF
NA	TRBJ2-7	TRBV10-3	TRBD2	TGTGCCATCAGTGAAGCCGGGACTAGCGGGAGCCACGAGCAGTACTTC	CAISEAGTSGSHEQYF
NA	TRBJ2-3	TRBV5-4	NA	TGTGCCAGCAGCTTTAGCGGCCCCACAGATACGCAGTATTTT	CASSFSGPTDTQYF
NA	TRBJ1-6	TRBV6-5	TRBD1	TGTGCCAGCAGTTACACAGGGACAGGAAGACATTCACCCCTCCACTTT	CASSYTGTGRHSPLHF
NA	TRBJ2-7	TRBV19	NA	TGTGCCAGTAGTCTCGCAGGGCGCGAGCAGTACTTC	CASSLAGREQYF
NA	TRBJ1-5	TRBV6-5	NA	TGTGCCAGTCGTGGGGACACCGATAGCAATCAGCCCCAGCATTTT	CASRGDTDSNQPQHF
NA	TRBJ2-5	TRBV5-1	TRBD2	TGCGCCAGCTCATGGGGGACTAGCGGGAGTCAAGAGACCCAGTACTTC	CASSWGTSGSQETQYF
few	TRBJ1-1	TRBV10-1	NA	TGCGCCAGCAGTGAGTCGTTAACGGACACTGAAGCTTTCTTT	CASSESLTDTEAFF
NA	TRBJ2-5	TRBV5-1	TRBD2	TGCGCCAGCAGCCGTCTAGCGGATGAGACCCAGTACTTC	CASSRLADETQYF
NA	TRBJ1-1	TRBV9	TRBD1	TGTGCCAGCAGCGTAGTTGCAGGGGGTGAAGCTTTCTTT	CASSVVAGGEAFF
NA	TRBJ1-3	TRBV6-1	NA	TGTGCCAGCAGGGGGACTTTTTCTGGAAACACCATATATTTT	CASRGTFSGNTIYF
NA	TRBJ2-7	TRBV2	NA	TGTGCCAGCACGGAGACAGCAACTCTCTCCTACGAGCAGTACTTC	CASTETATLSYEQYF
NA	TRBJ2-7	TRBV29-1	TRBD2	TGCAGCGTGCTAGCGGGAGGTCACGACGAGCAGTACTTC	CSVLAGGHDEQYF
NA	TRBJ2-2	TRBV18	NA	TGTGCCAGCTCACGACTAGGGCTCTTGGAGGGAAACACCGGGGAGCTGTTTTTT	CASSRLGLLEGNTGELFF
NA	TRBJ1-3	TRBV5-1	TRBD1	TGCGCCAGCAGCCTGGGACAGGGCCATGAGACTGGAAACACCATATATTTT	CASSLGQGHETGNTIYF
once	TRBJ2-7	TRBV21-1	NA	TGTGCCAGCAGCCCTCAGAGGCTGCCTTACGAGCAGTACTTC	CASSPQRLPYEQYF
few	TRBJ2-7	TRBV10-1	TRBD1	TGCGCCACAGCGCCGGGACAGGGCTACGAGCAGTACTTC	CATAPGQGYEQYF
NA	TRBJ2-7	TRBV5-4	NA	TGTGCCAGCAGCTTGGCGGGGGTCTACGAGCAGTACTTC	CASSLAGVYEQYF
NA	TRBJ1-1	TRBV28	NA	TGTGCCAGCAGTTTAGGAATGGGAGACTGGGCCACTGAAGCTTTCTTT	CASSLGMGDWATEAFF
once	TRBJ2-5	TRBV2	TRBD1	TGTGCCAGCACCCCGGACAGGGCCAACCAAGAGACCCAGTACTTC	CASTPDRANQETQYF
few	TRBJ1-1	TRBV5-4	NA	TGTGCCAGCAGCTTACCAGGGGCGCTCACTGAAGCTTTCTTT	CASSLPGALTEAFF
NA	TRBJ2-7	TRBV27	TRBD1	TGTGCCAGCAGTTTAGGGACAGCCCCAGGCTACGAGCAGTACTTC	CASSLGTAPGYEQYF
NA	TRBJ1-1	TRBV11-2	NA	TGTGCCAGCAGCTACTCAACTACAGAAGCTTTCTTT	CASSYSTTEAFF
NA	TRBJ1-3	TRBV7-9	NA	TGTGCCAGCAGCTCGACGGGGAGAGGAAACACCATATATTTT	CASSSTGRGNTIYF
once	TRBJ1-2	TRBV15	NA	TGTGCCACCAGCAGAGATATAGGTACAGGCTATGGCTACACCTTC	CATSRDIGTGYGYTF
NA	TRBJ2-7	TRBV7-8	TRBD1	TGTGCCAGCAGCTACGGGACAGGGAGTGGGGAGCAGTACTTC	CASSYGTGSGEQYF
NA	TRBJ1-2	TRBV7-2	NA	TGTGCCAGCAGCTTAGGTGGGGGGTGGTATGGCTACACCTTC	CASSLGGGWYGYTF
NA	TRBJ1-2	TRBV6-5	TRBD1	TGTGCCAGCAGCTTACAGGGGAAATACTATGGCTACACCTTC	CASSLQGKYYGYTF
NA	TRBJ1-4	TRBV14	TRBD1	TGTGCCAGCAGCCAAGATCGACCCACAGGGGGCGGCGAAAAACTGTTTTTT	CASSQDRPTGGGEKLFF
NA	TRBJ2-3	TRBV2	TRBD1	TGTGCCAGCAGCCGGGACAGGGGGGCAGATACGCAGTATTTT	CASSRDRGADTQYF
NA	TRBJ2-5	TRBV19	NA	TGTGCCAGTAGTATCCCGAGAGAGACCCAGTACTTC	CASSIPRETQYF
NA	TRBJ1-5	TRBV27	NA	TGTGCCCACAGCCAGGGGTCAGGGGAAGGTCAGCCCCAGCATTTT	CAHSQGSGEGQPQHF
NA	TRBJ2-3	TRBV7-2	TRBD1	TGTGCCAGCATCCGGACAGGGGCAGATACGCAGTATTTT	CASIRTGADTQYF
NA	TRBJ2-7	TRBV2	NA	TGTGCCAGCAGTGGAACGCGGCAGATTTCCTACGAGCAGTACTTC	CASSGTRQISYEQYF
once	TRBJ1-4	TRBV18	TRBD1	TGTGCCAGCTCACCACAGGGGGCGCGTGAAAAACTGTTTTTT	CASSPQGAREKLFF
NA	TRBJ1-5	TRBV18	NA	TGTGCCAGCTCACCGAGTGGGAGTCAGCCCCAGCATTTT	CASSPSGSQPQHF
NA	TRBJ1-4	TRBV28	NA	TGTGCCAGCATGGGGGGTGGGGAAAAACTGTTTTTT	CASMGGGEKLFF
NA	TRBJ2-3	TRBV13	NA	TGTGCCAGCAGCTCAGACGACAATCCAGATACGCAGTATTTT	CASSSDDNPDTQYF